This T cell receptor (beta chain) was found in a study of cytomegalovirus exposure and HLA in healthy donors. PCR was performed using 60 Vbeta and 13 Jbeta primers. Repertoires were generated with immunoSEQ multiplex PCR, while TCRdb's copy carries only in-frame clones and drops some. The data show under 200,000 clones, 68% seen once. Trimming took off 3 bases at V and 0 bases at J, with 31 bases between the two ends. The CDR3 spans 22 residues. The specimen was PBMCs. This receptor was taken from a man in his fifties or sixties in good health and CMV-seronegative. The chain employs TRBV5-3 and TRBJ1-3; D ambiguous. TRBV5-3 is sorted into the ORF group, with uncertain function. CDR3 sequence: CARSSSSPSVRENSPSGNTIYF. The CDR3 coding sequence is TGTGCCAGAAGCTCGTCCTCTCCCTCTGTGAGGGAAAACTCCCCCTCTGGAAACACCATATATTTT.